Each of the 10 T cell receptor beta chains below was sequenced from the same sample in a study of blood T cell repertoires in COVID-19. Clones were sequenced by immunoSEQ multiplex PCR, and TCRdb holds only the in-frame ones, with some missing. The profile shows under 100,000 clones, under 80% of them singletons. The sample comprised peripheral blood. Receptors originate from a woman aged 80 or older with active or convalescent COVID-19.

V is TRBV6-1 and J is TRBJ1-2; D is possibly TRBD1 (5 bases). V was pared by 2 bases and J by 2 bases, with 9 bases between. The germline gives CDR1 MNHNS, CDR2 SASEGT. The CDR3 has 14 amino acids. The CDR3 DNA follows: TGTGCCAGCAGTGAAACGACAGCCAACTATGGCTACACCTTC. This translates into CASSETTANYGYTF.

V gene TRBV7-9 combines with J gene TRBJ1-2; 12 bases are a match to TRBD1. The V gene's germline CDR1 is SEHNR and CDR2 FQNEAQ (reference sequence). The CDR3 contains 15 residues. V gave up 5 bases and J gave up 6 bases; unmatched junction bases: 7. CDR3 loop: CASSPPGQGANGYTF. The CDR3, as DNA: TGTGCCAGCAGCCCTCCGGGACAGGGGGCTAATGGCTACACCTTC.

This rearrangement joins TRBV5-5 to TRBJ2-2; 8 bases align to TRBD2. J lost 7 bases, V lost 2 bases, and 4 bases had no gene match. Per the germline V gene, CDR1 is SGHKS and CDR2 is YYEKEE (reference sequence). This CDR3 comprises 14 residues. CDR3 protein: CASSFLAGSGELFF. The CDR3 nucleotides read TGTGCCAGCAGCTTCTTAGCGGGGAGCGGGGAGCTGTTTTTT.

This clone was found a few times. The chain combines TRBV19 with TRBJ1-2; a possible D gene is TRBD1 (5 bases). Looked up from germline, CDR1 is LNHDA and CDR2 is SQIVND (reference sequence). This CDR3 comprises 15 residues. Trimming stripped 7 bases from V and 4 bases from J, with 19 bases between. The CDR3 reads CASTRRDSGLYGYTF. CDR3 DNA sequence: TGTGCCAGTACCCGGCGAGACAGCGGGCTCTATGGCTACACCTTC. The complete variable domain, with remaining parts taken from reference TRBV19 and TRBJ1-2, reads DGGITQSPKYLFRKEGQNVTLSCEQNLNHDAMYWYRQDPGQGLRLIYYSQIVNDFQKGDIAEGYSVSREKKESFPLTVTSAQKNPTAFYLCASTRRDSGLYGYTFGSGTRLTVV.

The chain is built from TRBV2 and TRBJ2-5; 10 nucleotides agree with TRBD2. After removal of 4 bases from V and 4 bases from J, the junction contained 3 bases not matched to a gene. The CDR3 runs 14 residues. Germline lookup yields CDR1 SNHLY and CDR2 FYNNEI. For the CDR3, the DNA is TGTGCCAGCAGTGTACGACTAGCGGGAGAGACCCAGTACTTC. Translated, it gives CASSVRLAGETQYF. The complete variable domain, with remaining parts taken from reference TRBV2 and TRBJ2-5, reads EPEVTQTPSHQVTQMGQEVILRCVPISNHLYFYWYRQILGQKVEFLVSFYNNEISEKSEIFDDQFSVERPDGSNFTLKIRSTKLEDSAMYFCASSVRLAGETQYFGPGTRLLVL.

The chain combines TRBV6-5 with TRBJ2-2; possibly TRBD2 for D (5 bases). The V end was cut by 8 bases, the J end by 6 bases, with 19 bases between. Germline V lookup: CDR1 MNHEY, CDR2 SVGAGI. This CDR3 has 15 residues. CDR3 DNA sequence: TGTGCCAGCCGGACTCCGGGCCGAGGCGCCGGGGAGCTGTTTTTT. Encoded protein: CASRTPGRGAGELFF.

The chain links TRBV7-3 to TRBJ2-2; 9 nucleotides line up with TRBD2. The V gene's germline CDR1 is SGHTA and CDR2 FQGTGA. The CDR3 has 20 amino acids. Losses at the gene ends were 1 base for V and 7 bases for J; bases not matched to a gene: 19. The CDR3 is CASSLRSRFERGAPGGELFF. DNA for the CDR3: TGTGCCAGCAGCTTAAGGTCCCGTTTTGAGCGGGGGGCGCCCGGCGGGGAGCTGTTTTTT. Looking up the rest from reference TRBV7-3 and TRBJ2-2 gives the full variable domain: GAGVSQTPSNKVTEKGKYVELRCDPISGHTALYWYRQSLGQGPEFLIYFQGTGAADDSGLPNDRFFAVRPEGSVSTLKIQRTERGDSAVYLCASSLRSRFERGAPGGELFFGEGSRLTVL.

The chain joins TRBV21-1 to TRBJ2-2; the D call in the table, TRBD1, was not verified against the DNA. TRBV21-1 is noted as a pseudogene. The CDR3 contains 13 residues. CDR3 DNA: TGTGCCAGCAGCACCCTACAGGGCCGGGAGCTGTTTTTT. Its protein product is CASSTLQGRELFF.

The chain has TRBV5-1 and TRBJ1-6, with D possibly being TRBD1 (6 bases). The CDR3 is 15 residues long. Germline CDR1 SGHRS, CDR2 YFSETQ. Deletions cut 3 bases from V and 10 bases from J, with 17 bases between. The CDR3 DNA sequence: TGCGCCAGCAGCTGGGACATTGGGGGCAAATCACCCCTCCACTTT. It is translated as CASSWDIGGKSPLHF.

CDR3 DNA: TGTGCCAGCAGTGAAGAGACACCGTCCTACGAGCAGTACTTC. It yields the protein CASSEETPSYEQYF. The rearrangement joins TRBV6-1 to TRBJ2-7; D gene unclear. Germline CDR1 reads MNHNS; CDR2 reads SASEGT. The CDR3 is 14 amino acids. Trimming took off 1 base at V and 1 base at J, with 8 bases between the two ends.